The text below deals with one TCR beta chain. This sample was taken from a study of blood T cell repertoires in COVID-19. The wider study: Sites in the United States, Italy and Spain provided acute and convalescent COVID-19 samples. Sources were T cells, B-cell-depleted T cells, or PBMCs; the material itself was cDNA or gDNA.

The CDR3 totals 14 residues. Trimming took 4 bases from V and 2 from J, leaving 11 bases between them. The germline V gene encodes CDR1 SGHNT and CDR2 YYREEE (reference sequence). Participants spanned ages about 18 to 95 years and resided in some 22 US areas. Categorization into cohorts depended on clinical history that participants reported. The protocol was immunoSEQ multiplex PCR, while the TCRdb copy is restricted to in-frame clones and leaves out a portion. The sample carries about 250,000 clones, over 75% recorded once. Sequencing was carried out using PBMCs or T cells enriched from blood (not recorded which). The TCR comes from a woman in her late teens or twenties who had recovered from COVID-19. The chain employs TRBV5-4 and TRBJ2-3; D call uncertain. DNA of the CDR3: TGTGCCAGCAGCATTGACATTTTCACAGATACGCAGTATTTT. Amino acids: CASSIDIFTDTQYF.